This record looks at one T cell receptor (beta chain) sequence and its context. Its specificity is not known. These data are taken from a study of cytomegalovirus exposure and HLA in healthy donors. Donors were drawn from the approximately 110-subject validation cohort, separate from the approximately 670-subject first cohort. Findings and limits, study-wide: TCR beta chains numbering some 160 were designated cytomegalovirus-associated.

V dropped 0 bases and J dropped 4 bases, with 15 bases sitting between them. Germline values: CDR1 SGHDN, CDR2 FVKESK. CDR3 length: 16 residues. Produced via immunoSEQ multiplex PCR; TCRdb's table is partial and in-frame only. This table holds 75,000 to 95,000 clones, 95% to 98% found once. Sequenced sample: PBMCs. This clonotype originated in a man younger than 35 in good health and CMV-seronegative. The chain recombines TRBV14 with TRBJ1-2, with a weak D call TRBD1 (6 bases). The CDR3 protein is CASSQDRPARGYGYTF. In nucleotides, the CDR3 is TGTGCCAGCAGCCAAGATCGGCCAGCCAGGGGCTATGGCTACACCTTC.